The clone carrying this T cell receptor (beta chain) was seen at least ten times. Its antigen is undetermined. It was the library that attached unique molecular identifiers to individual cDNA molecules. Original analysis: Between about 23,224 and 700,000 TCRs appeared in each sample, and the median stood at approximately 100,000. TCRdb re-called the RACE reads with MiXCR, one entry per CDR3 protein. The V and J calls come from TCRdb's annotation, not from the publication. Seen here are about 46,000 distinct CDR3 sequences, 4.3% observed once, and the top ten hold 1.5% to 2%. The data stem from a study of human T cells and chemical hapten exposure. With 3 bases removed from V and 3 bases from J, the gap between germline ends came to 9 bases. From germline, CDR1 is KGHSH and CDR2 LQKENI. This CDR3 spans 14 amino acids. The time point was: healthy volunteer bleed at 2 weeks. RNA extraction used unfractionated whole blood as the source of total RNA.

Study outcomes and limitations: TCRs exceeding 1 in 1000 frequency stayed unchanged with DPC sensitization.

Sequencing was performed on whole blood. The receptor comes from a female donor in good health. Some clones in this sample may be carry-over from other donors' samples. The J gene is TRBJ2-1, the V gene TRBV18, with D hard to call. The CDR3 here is CASSPTRNYNEQFF. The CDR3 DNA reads TGTGCCAGCTCACCCACGAGAAACTACAATGAGCAGTTCTTC.